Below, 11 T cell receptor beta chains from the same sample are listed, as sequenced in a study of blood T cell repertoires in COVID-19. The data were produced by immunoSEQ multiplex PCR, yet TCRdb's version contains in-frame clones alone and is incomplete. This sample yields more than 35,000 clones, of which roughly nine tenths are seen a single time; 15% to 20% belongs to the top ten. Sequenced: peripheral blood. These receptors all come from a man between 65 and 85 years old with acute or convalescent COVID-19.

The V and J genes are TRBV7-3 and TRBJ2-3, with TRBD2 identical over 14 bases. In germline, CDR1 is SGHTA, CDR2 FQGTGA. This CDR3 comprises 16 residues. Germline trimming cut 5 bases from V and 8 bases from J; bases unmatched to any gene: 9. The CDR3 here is CASSQTSGRGLGTQYF. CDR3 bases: TGTGCCAGCAGCCAGACTAGCGGGAGGGGACTTGGTACGCAGTATTTT.

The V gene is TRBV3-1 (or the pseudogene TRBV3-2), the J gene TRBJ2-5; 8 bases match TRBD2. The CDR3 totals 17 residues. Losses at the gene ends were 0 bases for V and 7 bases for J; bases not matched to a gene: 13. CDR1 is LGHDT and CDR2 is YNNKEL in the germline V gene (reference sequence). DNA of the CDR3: TGTGCCAGCAGCCAAGATCCGGGGGGGACTTCGCCCGGGACCCAGTACTTC. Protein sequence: CASSQDPGGTSPGTQYF.

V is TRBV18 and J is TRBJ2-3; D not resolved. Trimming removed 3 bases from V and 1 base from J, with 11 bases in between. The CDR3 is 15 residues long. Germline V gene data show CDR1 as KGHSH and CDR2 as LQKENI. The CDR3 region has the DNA TGTGCCAGCTCACCCCGATCGGTTGGCACAGATACGCAGTATTTT. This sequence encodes CASSPRSVGTDTQYF.

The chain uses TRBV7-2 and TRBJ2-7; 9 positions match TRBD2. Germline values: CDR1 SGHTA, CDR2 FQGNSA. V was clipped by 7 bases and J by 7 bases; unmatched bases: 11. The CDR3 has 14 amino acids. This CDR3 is CASNWREGGGEQYF. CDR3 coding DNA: TGTGCCAGCAATTGGCGGGAGGGTGGAGGTGAGCAGTACTTC.

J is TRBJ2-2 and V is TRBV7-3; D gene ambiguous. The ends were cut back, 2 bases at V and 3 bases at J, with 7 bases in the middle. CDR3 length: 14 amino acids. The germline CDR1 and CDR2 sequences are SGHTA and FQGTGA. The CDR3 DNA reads TGTGCCAGCAGCTTACTCGGAGACACCGGGGAGCTGTTTTTT. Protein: CASSLLGDTGELFF. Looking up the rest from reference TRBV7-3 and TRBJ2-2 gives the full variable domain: GAGVSQTPSNKVTEKGKYVELRCDPISGHTALYWYRQSLGQGPEFLIYFQGTGAADDSGLPNDRFFAVRPEGSVSTLKIQRTERGDSAVYLCASSLLGDTGELFFGEGSRLTVL.

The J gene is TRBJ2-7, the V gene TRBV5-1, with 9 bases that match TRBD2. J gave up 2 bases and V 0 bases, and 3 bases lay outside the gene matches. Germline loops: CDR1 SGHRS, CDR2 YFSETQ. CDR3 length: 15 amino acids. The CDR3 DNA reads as TGCGCCAGCAGCTTGGCTAGCGGGACGGCCTACGAGCAGTACTTC. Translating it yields CASSLASGTAYEQYF.

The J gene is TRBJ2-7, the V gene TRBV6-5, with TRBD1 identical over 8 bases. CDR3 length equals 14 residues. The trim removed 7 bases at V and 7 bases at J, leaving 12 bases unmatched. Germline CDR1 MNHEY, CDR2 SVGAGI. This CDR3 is CASTPGTGATEQYF. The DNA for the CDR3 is TGTGCCAGCACCCCGGGGACAGGAGCCACGGAGCAGTACTTC.

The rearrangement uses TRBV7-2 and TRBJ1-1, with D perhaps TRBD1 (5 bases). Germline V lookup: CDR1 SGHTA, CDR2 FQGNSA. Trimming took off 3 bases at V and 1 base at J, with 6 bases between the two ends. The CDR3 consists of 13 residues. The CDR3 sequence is CASSLQGNTEAFF. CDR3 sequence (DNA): TGTGCCAGCAGCTTGCAGGGGAACACTGAAGCTTTCTTT.

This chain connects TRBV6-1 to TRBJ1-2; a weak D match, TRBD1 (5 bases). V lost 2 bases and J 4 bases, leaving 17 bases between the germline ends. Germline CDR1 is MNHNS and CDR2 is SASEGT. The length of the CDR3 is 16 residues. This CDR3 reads CASSERAGREGYGYTF. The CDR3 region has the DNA TGTGCCAGCAGTGAAAGGGCAGGGCGAGAAGGCTATGGCTACACCTTC.

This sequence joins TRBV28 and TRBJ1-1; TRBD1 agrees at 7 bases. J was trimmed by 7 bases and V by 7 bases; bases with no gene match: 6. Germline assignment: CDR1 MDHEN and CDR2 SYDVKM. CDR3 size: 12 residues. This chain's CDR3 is CASTRGEYEAFF. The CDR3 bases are TGTGCCAGCACCAGGGGGGAATATGAAGCTTTCTTT.

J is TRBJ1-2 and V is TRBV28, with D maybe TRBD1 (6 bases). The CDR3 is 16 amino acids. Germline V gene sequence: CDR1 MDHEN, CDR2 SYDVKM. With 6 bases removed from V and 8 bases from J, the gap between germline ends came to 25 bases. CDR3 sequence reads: CASSLLGNRDIFGYTF. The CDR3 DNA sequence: TGTGCCAGCAGCCTTCTGGGAAACCGGGACATATTCGGCTACACCTTC.